These 8 T cell receptor beta chains were sequenced from one sample in a study of early T cells in non-severe SARS-CoV-2 infection. One entry per CDR3 protein results from TCRdb running MiXCR on the 5' RACE reads. The repertoire holds approximately 65,000 distinct CDR3 sequences, with about an eighth as singletons. The sequencing input was whole blood. Source of these receptors: an adult who was a healthcare worker with PCR-confirmed SARS-CoV-2 infection or an uninfected control (not recorded which).

This clonotype was observed many times. CDR3 nucleotides: TGTGCCAGCAGCCAAGAGGAACAGCGGCCCCCCGATACGCAGTATTTT. Residues: CASSQEEQRPPDTQYF. V gene TRBV14 combines with J gene TRBJ2-3; weak D call: TRBD2 (5 bases). This CDR3 spans 16 amino acids. The germline gives CDR1 SGHDN, CDR2 FVKESK. Trimming pared 0 bases from V and 6 bases from J, leaving 16 bases between.

V gene TRBV14 combines with J gene TRBJ1-3, with 9 bases that match TRBD1. The V and J ends lost 4 bases and 3 bases, in that order; junction bases with no gene match: 7. Germline-derived CDR1 and CDR2 are SGHDN and FVKESK. CDR3 length equals 16 residues. The CDR3 loop reads CASSRPDRGNGNTIYF. The DNA of the CDR3 is TGTGCCAGCAGCCGACCGGACAGGGGAAATGGAAACACCATATATTTT.

This clonotype was observed a handful of times. J is TRBJ1-1 and V is TRBV27; D call uncertain. The CDR3 runs to 13 residues. The V end was cut by 6 bases, the J end by 0 bases, with 8 bases between. Germline loops: CDR1 MNHEY, CDR2 SMNVEV (reference sequence). The CDR3 region is CASRDFLNTEAFF. As DNA, the CDR3 is TGTGCCAGCAGGGATTTCTTGAACACTGAAGCTTTCTTT.

The chain links TRBV6-5 to TRBJ2-1, with 11 positions matching TRBD2. Losses at the gene ends were 0 bases for V and 5 bases for J; bases not matched to a gene: 3. The CDR3 runs 16 residues. Germline values: CDR1 MNHEY, CDR2 SVGAGI. CDR3 residues: CASSYSGLAEDNEQFF. CDR3 DNA sequence: TGTGCCAGCAGTTACTCGGGACTAGCGGAAGACAATGAGCAGTTCTTC.

This clonotype was seen repeatedly, ten times or more. The chain joins TRBV12-3 or TRBV12-4 to TRBJ2-7, with D unclear. This CDR3 is 12 amino acids long. V lost 6 bases and J 0 bases, leaving 6 bases between the germline ends. The CDR3 bases are TGTGCCAGCAGCTCGAGCTCCTACGAGCAGTACTTC. Translation gives CASSSSSYEQYF.

The genes are TRBV3-1 and TRBJ1-5; D is possibly TRBD1 (6 bases). Germline CDR1 LGHDT, CDR2 YNNKEL (reference sequence). The CDR3 has 13 amino acids. V was trimmed by 3 bases and J by 7 bases, leaving 10 bases between them. The CDR3 loop reads CASSQGDIQPQHF. CDR3 in DNA: TGTGCCAGCAGCCAGGGGGACATCCAGCCCCAGCATTTT.

This clonotype was counted ten times or more. The V and J genes are TRBV7-2 and TRBJ1-2, with TRBD1 identical over 8 bases. Germline CDR1 SGHTA, CDR2 FQGNSA. The CDR3 is 14 amino acids. The ends lost 5 bases at V and 7 bases at J; junction bases unmatched: 9. CDR3: CASSPTQGASGYTF. Here the CDR3 DNA reads TGTGCCAGCAGCCCAACTCAGGGGGCTAGTGGCTACACCTTC.

Many counts were recorded for this clonotype. This chain links TRBV18 with TRBJ2-6; D may be TRBD2 (6 bases). The V and J ends lost 6 bases and 0 bases respectively, with 6 bases between them. The CDR3 covers 14 residues. Germline V gene sequence: CDR1 KGHSH, CDR2 LQKENI. CDR3 loop: CASSRDSGANVLTF. CDR3 nucleotides: TGTGCCAGCTCGCGGGACTCTGGGGCCAACGTCCTGACTTTC.